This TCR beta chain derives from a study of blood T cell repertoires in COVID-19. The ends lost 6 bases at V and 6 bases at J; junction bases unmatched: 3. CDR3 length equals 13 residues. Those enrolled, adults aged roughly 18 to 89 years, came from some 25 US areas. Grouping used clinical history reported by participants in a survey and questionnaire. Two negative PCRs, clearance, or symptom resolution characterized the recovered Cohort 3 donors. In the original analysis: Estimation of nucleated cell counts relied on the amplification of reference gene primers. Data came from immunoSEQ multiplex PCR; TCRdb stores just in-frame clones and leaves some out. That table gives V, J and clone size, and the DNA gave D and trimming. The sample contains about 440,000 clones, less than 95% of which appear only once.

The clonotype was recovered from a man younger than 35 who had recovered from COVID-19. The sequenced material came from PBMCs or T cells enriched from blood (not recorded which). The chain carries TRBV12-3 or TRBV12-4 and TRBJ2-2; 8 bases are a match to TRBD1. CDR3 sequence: CASSRQGPGELFF. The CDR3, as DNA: TGTGCCAGCAGCCGACAGGGGCCCGGGGAGCTGTTTTTT.